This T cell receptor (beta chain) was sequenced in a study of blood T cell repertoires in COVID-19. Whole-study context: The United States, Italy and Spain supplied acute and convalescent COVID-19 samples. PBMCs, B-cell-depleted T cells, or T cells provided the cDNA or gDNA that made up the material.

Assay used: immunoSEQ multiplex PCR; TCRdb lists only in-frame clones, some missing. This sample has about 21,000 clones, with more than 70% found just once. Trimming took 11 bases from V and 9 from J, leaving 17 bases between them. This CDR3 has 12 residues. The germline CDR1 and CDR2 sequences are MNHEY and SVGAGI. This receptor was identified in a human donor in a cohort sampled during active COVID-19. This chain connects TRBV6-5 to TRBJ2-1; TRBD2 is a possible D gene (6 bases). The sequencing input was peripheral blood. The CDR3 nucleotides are TGTGCCGTTTCGGGCGCGGGAAGTGAGCAGTTCTTC. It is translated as CAVSGAGSEQFF.